This entry lists 10 T cell receptor beta chains sequenced from one sample in a study of CD8 T cells in Susac syndrome. Random hexamers primed reverse transcription of roughly 0.5 to 1 ug RNA. TCRdb passed the immunoSEQ multiplex PCR reads through MiXCR, listing each CDR3 protein once. The sample lists 130,000 to 150,000 distinct CDR3 sequences, roughly 94% seen once, with over 0.25% in the top ten. The sequencing input was CD8+ T cells from PBMCs. The receptors come from a human donor in good health.

The chain couples TRBV7-8 to TRBJ1-2; TRBD1 might be the D (5 bases). With 2 bases removed from V and 4 bases from J, the gap between germline ends came to 11 bases. This CDR3 contains 14 residues. Germline V gives CDR1 SGHVS, CDR2 FQNEAQ. The CDR3 DNA is TGTGCCAGCAGCTTAAGACAGTTTGGCTATGGCTACACCTTC. This gives the protein CASSLRQFGYGYTF.

This chain joins TRBV20-1 and TRBJ2-5, with unresolved D. The CDR3 spans 9 residues. CDR1 DFQATT and CDR2 SNEGSKA come from the germline V gene (reference sequence). The CDR3 spells CHSQETQYF. The DNA for the CDR3 is TGCCATAGCCAAGAGACCCAGTACTTC.

The CDR3 nucleotides read TGCAGCGCGTGGGGACTAGTTAGGACGAATACGCAGTATTTT. Residues: CSAWGLVRTNTQYF. This chain joins TRBV29-1 and TRBJ2-3; 8 bases map to TRBD2. The CDR3 sequence is 14 residues long. The germline gives CDR1 SQVTM, CDR2 ANQGSEA. Trimming cost V 7 bases and J 7 bases; bases outside gene matches: 13.

J is TRBJ2-1 and V is TRBV6-5; the D gene is possibly TRBD1 (6 bases). V was pared by 6 bases and J by 8 bases, with 20 bases between. Per the germline V gene, CDR1 is MNHEY and CDR2 is SVGAGI. CDR3 size: 15 residues. The CDR3 protein is CASSPLRGRGDEQFF. CDR3 bases: TGTGCCAGCAGCCCCCTTAGGGGGAGAGGGGATGAGCAGTTCTTC.

This clonotype was counted once. The rearrangement links TRBV29-1 to TRBJ2-1; 10 bases are shared with TRBD1. V lost 6 bases and J lost 5; bases outside the gene matches: 4. CDR1 is SQVTM, CDR2 ANQGSEA, per germline. CDR3 size: 13 residues. The CDR3 loop reads CSVRDRGNNEQFF. CDR3 nucleotides: TGCAGCGTCCGGGACAGGGGCAACAATGAGCAGTTCTTC.

The CDR3 protein is CSASAGGGGEQYF. CDR3 sequence (DNA): TGCAGTGCGAGCGCCGGAGGGGGTGGCGAGCAGTACTTC. The genes are TRBV20-1 and TRBJ2-7, with D possibly called TRBD1 or TRBD2 (6 bases each). Trimming removed 6 bases at V and 6 bases at J, with 18 bases between. The length of the CDR3 is 13 residues. Germline V CDR1 and CDR2: DFQATT, SNEGSKA (reference sequence).

V and J are TRBV5-1 and TRBJ2-1; D remains ambiguous. V was clipped by 0 bases and J by 0 bases, with 7 bases between them. Germline CDR1 and CDR2: SGHRS and YFSETQ. The CDR3 has 15 amino acids. The DNA of the CDR3 is TGCGCCAGCAGCTTGGCCGGCAACTCCTACAATGAGCAGTTCTTC. Its translation: CASSLAGNSYNEQFF.

The CDR3 loop reads CASSSLRGEMTDTQYF. The CDR3 DNA reads TGTGCCAGCAGCTCCCTTAGGGGGGAGATGACAGATACGCAGTATTTT. This chain uses TRBV6-2 or TRBV6-3 with TRBJ2-3, with D perhaps assigned TRBD1 or TRBD2 (6 bases each). V was clipped by 6 bases and J by 3 bases, with 19 bases between them. The CDR3 consists of 16 residues. Germline V CDR1 and CDR2: MNHEY, SVGEGT.

The chain uses TRBV20-1 and TRBJ2-7, with TRBD1 matching 8 bases. V lost 2 bases and J lost 0; bases outside the gene matches: 6. Looked up from germline, CDR1 is DFQATT and CDR2 is SNEGSKA (reference sequence). This CDR3 comprises 15 residues. CDR3 sequence (DNA): TGCAGTGCTAGACCGCGACAGGGGACCTCCTACGAGCAGTACTTC. It yields the protein CSARPRQGTSYEQYF.

This chain joins TRBV27 and TRBJ2-7, with 13 bases fitting TRBD2. CDR3 length: 16 residues. In germline, CDR1 is MNHEY, CDR2 SMNVEV (reference sequence). V lost 5 bases and J lost 5; bases outside the gene matches: 9. This CDR3 is CASSARTSGSRNEQYF. Here the CDR3 DNA reads TGTGCCAGCAGTGCCCGGACTAGCGGGAGCAGGAACGAGCAGTACTTC.